A selection of T cell receptor beta chains follows, all from one sample in a study of early T cells in non-severe SARS-CoV-2 infection. TCRdb ran MiXCR on the 5' RACE reads and lists one entry per CDR3 protein. The sample includes tens of thousands of distinct CDR3 sequences, less than 6.5% of them seen just once. The sequences come from whole blood, collected at baseline. The receptors were sampled from an adult who was a healthcare worker with PCR-confirmed SARS-CoV-2 infection or an uninfected control (not recorded which). The CDR3 runs from the conserved cysteine through the conserved F or W. The D gene is left open where the match is weak. The size of a clone is reported for some rows only, either as once, few or many, or as a class for expanded clones.

d_call j_call clone_size v_call cdr3_aa cdr3_nt
NA TRBJ1-1 NA TRBV7-8 CASTSWGKAFF TGTGCCAGCACCTCATGGGGGAAAGCTTTCTTT
NA TRBJ1-2 NA TRBV20-1 CSAREGSRGGGYTF TGCAGTGCTAGAGAGGGGTCCCGAGGGGGAGGCTACACCTTC
NA TRBJ2-1 many TRBV5-8 CASSLVIERNNEQFF TGTGCCAGCAGCTTGGTCATCGAGCGAAACAATGAGCAGTTCTTC
NA TRBJ2-3 few TRBV5-1 CASSLVDFLTDTQYF TGCGCCAGCAGCTTGGTAGACTTTCTCACAGATACGCAGTATTTT
NA TRBJ1-1 few TRBV28 CASSWRHGNTEAFF TGTGCCAGCAGTTGGAGACACGGGAACACTGAAGCTTTCTTT
TRBD2 TRBJ2-3 few TRBV11-2 CASSYGLAGALGTDTQYF TGTGCCAGCTCCTATGGACTAGCGGGGGCACTTGGCACAGATACGCAGTATTTT
NA TRBJ2-1 many TRBV11-2 CASSLEQGRDNEQFF TGTGCCAGCAGCTTAGAACAGGGGAGGGACAATGAGCAGTTCTTC
TRBD1 TRBJ2-2 NA TRBV3-1 CASTGQATGELFF TGTGCCAGCACGGGACAGGCCACCGGGGAGCTGTTTTTT
NA TRBJ1-1 few TRBV29-1 CSVEGQTNTEAFF TGCAGCGTTGAAGGCCAGACGAACACTGAAGCTTTCTTT
NA TRBJ1-1 NA TRBV14 CASGGPGLEAFF TGTGCCAGCGGGGGACCTGGGCTTGAAGCTTTCTTT
TRBD1 TRBJ1-1 many TRBV15 CATSPGTGIMNTEAFF TGTGCCACCAGCCCCGGGACAGGTATTATGAACACTGAAGCTTTCTTT
NA TRBJ1-5 many TRBV20-1 CSADTSRSQHF TGCAGTGCTGATACATCCCGGTCCCAGCATTTT
TRBD1 TRBJ1-1 many TRBV12-3/TRBV12-4 CASSPWTGGTEAFF TGTGCCAGCAGTCCCTGGACAGGGGGCACTGAAGCTTTCTTT
TRBD1 TRBJ2-5 NA TRBV28 CASTSTGTGGVETQYF TGTGCCAGCACCTCAACAGGGACAGGGGGTGTAGAGACCCAGTACTTC
NA TRBJ1-6 NA TRBV5-1 CASSLLGFNSPLHF TGCGCCAGCAGCTTATTGGGGTTTAATTCACCCCTCCACTTT
NA TRBJ2-1 many TRBV7-2 CASSLGTGLVYNEQFF TGTGCCAGCAGCTTGGGAACAGGGCTGGTGTACAATGAGCAGTTCTTC
NA TRBJ2-1 few TRBV19 CASSIPLGEQFF TGTGCCAGTAGTATCCCCCTCGGTGAGCAGTTCTTC